The sequence of this TCR beta chain was determined in a study of T cell changes during pregnancy in multiple sclerosis. Clones were sequenced by immunoSEQ multiplex PCR, and TCRdb holds only the in-frame ones, with some missing. The sample lists fewer than 60,000 clones, 90% occurring once. Germline assignment: CDR1 SGHAT and CDR2 FQNNGV. The junction had 8 bases not matched to a gene; V was cut back by 5 bases and J by 4 bases. This CDR3 has 16 residues. The sequencing here drew on peripheral blood, taken in the third trimester of pregnancy. The rearrangement uses TRBV11-2 and TRBJ2-1; TRBD2 matches at 10 bases. This sequence originates from a female donor in good health, enrolled as a control in a pregnancy study. The CDR3 protein is CASSPRTSGLYNEQFF. As DNA, the CDR3 is TGTGCCAGCAGCCCCCGGACTAGCGGTCTATACAATGAGCAGTTCTTC.